The 10 T cell receptor beta chains given below trace back to one sample, sequenced in a study of blood T cell repertoires in COVID-19. Produced via immunoSEQ multiplex PCR; TCRdb's table is partial and in-frame only. The repertoire includes about 250,000 clones, roughly nine tenths of them detected once, and 2% to 3% sits in the top ten. The sample consisted of PBMCs or T cells enriched from blood (not recorded which). These receptors were taken from a woman aged 18 to 35 who had recovered from COVID-19.

The chain combines TRBV9 with TRBJ1-3; a weak D match, TRBD1 (5 bases). Trimming removed 3 bases at V and 0 bases at J, with 19 bases between. CDR1 is SGDLS and CDR2 is YYNGEE in the germline V gene. CDR3 length equals 18 residues. CDR3 coding DNA: TGTGCCAGCAGCGGGATGACAGTCTCCAAAAGCTCTGGAAACACCATATATTTT. It is translated as CASSGMTVSKSSGNTIYF.

The J gene is TRBJ1-1, the V gene TRBV11-2; D perhaps matches TRBD1 (5 bases). The CDR3 is made up of 14 amino acids. Per germline, CDR1 SGHAT and CDR2 FQNNGV. V gave up 1 base and J gave up 7 bases, with 13 bases separating them. CDR3 coding DNA: TGTGCCAGCAGCTTAGTGTGGGGGGGTTTTGAAGCTTTCTTT. This translates into CASSLVWGGFEAFF.

This clone was seen only once. This rearrangement joins TRBV27 to TRBJ2-7, with D possibly being TRBD2 (7 bases). The ends were cut back, 7 bases at V and 7 bases at J, with 17 bases in the middle. Germline lookup yields CDR1 MNHEY and CDR2 SMNVEV (reference sequence). The CDR3 contains 13 residues. The CDR3 DNA follows: TGTGCCAGCACCCGAGGGGGGGCGGGAGAGCAGTACTTC. It encodes CASTRGGAGEQYF.

The CDR3 loop reads CASSLASAVGEQFF. The CDR3, as DNA: TGTGCCAGCAGCTTAGCTAGCGCGGTGGGTGAGCAGTTCTTC. This chain joins TRBV11-3 and TRBJ2-1; tentatively, D is TRBD2 (6 bases). Germline CDR1 reads SGHNT; CDR2 reads YENEEA. The CDR3 extends over 14 amino acids. Trimming cost V 1 base and J 9 bases, with 13 bases left between them.

The CDR3 coding sequence is TGTGCCAGCAGGATGCGGGGTCCCAATGAGCAGTTCTTC. Encoded protein: CASRMRGPNEQFF. The V call is TRBV27, the J call TRBJ2-1, with D perhaps TRBD2 (6 bases). Germline CDR1 and CDR2: MNHEY and SMNVEV (reference sequence). The CDR3 extends over 13 amino acids. Trimming pared 6 bases from V and 6 bases from J, leaving 12 bases between.

This chain uses TRBV7-8 with TRBJ1-2, with a tentative D call TRBD1 (5 bases). Trimming shortened V by 2 bases and J by 5 bases, and 18 bases separated the two germline ends. Germline V gene lookup returns CDR1 SGHVS and CDR2 FQNEAQ. The length of the CDR3 is 16 residues. The CDR3 DNA reads TGTGCCAGCAGCTTACAGGGAATCCCCGCGGCTTATGGCTACACCTTC. As protein: CASSLQGIPAAYGYTF.

V usage is TRBV11-2 and J usage is TRBJ1-1; D is unresolved. Trimming shortened V by 4 bases and J by 1 base, and 22 bases separated the two germline ends. Germline CDR1 and CDR2: SGHAT and FQNNGV. CDR3 size: 18 residues. The DNA for the CDR3 is TGTGCCAGCAGCTCGGTAGCTCCGGCCCGTAGAAAGAACACTGAAGCTTTCTTT. This encodes CASSSVAPARRKNTEAFF.

The chain carries TRBV7-9 and TRBJ2-7, with D tentatively TRBD1 (5 bases). The CDR3 length is 13 residues. Trimming left V 5 bases short and J 2 bases short, with 10 bases between. Germline CDR1 SEHNR, CDR2 FQNEAQ (reference sequence). The chain's CDR3 is CASSRTGAYEQYF. The CDR3 DNA is TGTGCCAGCAGCAGAACAGGAGCCTACGAGCAGTACTTC.

The table lists this clone with a few counts. The V call is TRBV7-3, the J call TRBJ2-2; no reliable D call. Trimming pared 5 bases from V and 7 bases from J, leaving 5 bases between. Germline assignment: CDR1 SGHTA and CDR2 FQGTGA. The CDR3 is made up of 11 amino acids. CDR3 in amino acids: CASSKYGELFF. DNA of the CDR3: TGTGCCAGCAGCAAATACGGGGAGCTGTTTTTT.

V gene TRBV11-3 combines with J gene TRBJ2-1; 9 bases align to TRBD1. Germline CDR1 and CDR2: SGHNT and YENEEA. The CDR3 has 15 amino acids. V lost 3 bases and J lost 7; bases outside the gene matches: 7. CDR3 loop: CASSFNDRGWNEQFF. In DNA form, the CDR3 reads TGTGCCAGCAGCTTTAACGACAGGGGGTGGAATGAGCAGTTCTTC.